A single sample gave rise to the 9 T cell receptor beta chains below, sequenced in a study of T cell repertoires in cytomegalovirus infection. Their recognized antigens are unknown. TCRdb passed the reads through MiXCR, listing each CDR3 protein once. The sample gives 40,000 to 60,000 distinct CDR3 sequences, roughly 22% of which show up once; about 90% is in the top ten. The sequenced sample was CD8+ T cells from cultured PBMCs, obtained from culture after CMV antigen stimulation. All receptors come from a human donor in good health (CMV status not recorded). Some clones in this sample may be carry-over from other donors' samples.

The chain recombines TRBV11-1 with TRBJ1-2; 11 positions match TRBD1. Germline CDR1 and CDR2: SGHAT and FQDESV (reference sequence). V lost 6 bases and J lost 4; bases outside the gene matches: 34. This CDR3 region has 24 residues. The CDR3 bases are TGTGCCAGCAGACGCCAAGCCTCAGGGTTCTCCAGGGGGGGACAGGGGGATGTAGGCTATGGCTACACCTTC. It yields the protein CASRRQASGFSRGGQGDVGYGYTF.

The CDR3 nucleotides read TGTGCCAGCTCACCACCGGAGCTAGGGGGCAACGAGCAGTACTTC. Translating it yields CASSPPELGGNEQYF. The rearrangement links TRBV18 to TRBJ2-7; 7 nucleotides agree with TRBD1. Germline CDR1 reads KGHSH; CDR2 reads LQKENI. J was trimmed by 5 bases and V by 0 bases; bases with no gene match: 7. The CDR3 sequence is 15 residues long.

The chain recombines TRBV5-1 with TRBJ1-1; no clear D. The CDR3 loop spans 14 amino acids. Trimming stripped 4 bases from V and 3 bases from J, with 13 bases between. Per germline, CDR1 SGHRS and CDR2 YFSETQ. The CDR3 nucleotides are TGCGCCAGCAGCCCCCCGGGAACGGACACTGAAGCTTTCTTT. It translates to CASSPPGTDTEAFF.

This clonotype was found many times. V usage is TRBV6-2 or TRBV6-3 and J usage is TRBJ2-7; 7 positions match TRBD2. Trimming took 2 bases from V and 1 from J; bases not matched to a gene: 5. The germline CDR1 and CDR2 sequences are MNHEY and SVGEGT. This CDR3 is 15 amino acids long. CDR3 nucleotides: TGTGCCAGCAGTTACCGGGCTAGCGGTTCCTACGAGCAGTACTTC. Residues: CASSYRASGSYEQYF.

The J gene is TRBJ2-7, the V gene TRBV9, with 7 bases aligning to TRBD2. This CDR3 comprises 16 residues. Per the germline V gene, CDR1 is SGDLS and CDR2 is YYNGEE. V was clipped by 3 bases and J by 2 bases; unmatched bases: 11. CDR3 nucleotide sequence: TGTGCCAGCAGCGAAAGGGTTGGCGGGAGTCCCTACGAGCAGTACTTC. Translating it yields CASSERVGGSPYEQYF.

The table lists this clonotype with a few counts. This sequence joins TRBV27 and TRBJ2-3, with D possibly being TRBD2 (6 bases). The CDR3 loop spans 14 amino acids. CDR1 and CDR2 (germline): MNHEY, SMNVEV (reference sequence). Trimming left V 11 bases short and J 3 bases short, with 18 bases between. The CDR3 sequence is CASAVTGGTDTQYF. The CDR3 DNA reads as TGTGCCTCAGCTGTCACCGGGGGAACAGATACGCAGTATTTT.

V and J are TRBV15 and TRBJ1-1; no definite D call. Between the trimmed V and J ends, which lost 1 base and 6 bases, there was a span of 12 bases. The CDR3 loop spans 14 amino acids. Per the germline V gene, CDR1 is LNHNV and CDR2 is YYDKDF (reference sequence). The CDR3 loop is CATSRGVVEAEAFF. The CDR3 bases are TGTGCCACCAGCAGAGGGGTCGTCGAAGCTGAAGCTTTCTTT.

V is TRBV6-6 and J is TRBJ1-3, with TRBD1 as a possible D gene (5 bases). Trimming left V 5 bases short and J 0 bases short, with 11 bases between. Germline CDR1 and CDR2: MNHNY and SVGAGI (reference sequence). The CDR3 is 15 amino acids. The CDR3, as DNA: TGTGCCAGCAGTAAGACAGCCCCCTCTGGAAACACCATATATTTT. Protein product: CASSKTAPSGNTIYF.

This chain connects TRBV7-9 to TRBJ2-1; D is undetermined. The ends were cut back, 4 bases at V and 8 bases at J, with 12 bases in the middle. Per the germline V gene, CDR1 is SEHNR and CDR2 is FQNEAQ (reference sequence). The CDR3 runs 13 residues. Here the CDR3 reads CASSSPGLDEQFF. CDR3 in DNA: TGTGCCAGCAGCTCCCCCGGATTGGATGAGCAGTTCTTC.